The entry that follows covers one TCR beta chain sequence. Its antigen is still unknown. This sample was taken from a study of shared clonotypes between healthy human individuals. Adult donors, all healthy and HIV-negative, had no recent acute infections or vaccinations. Only in-frame clones appear in the TCRdb table, and some are missing; sequencing was by immunoSEQ multiplex PCR. This table has 2 million or so clones, 90% to 95% appearing once. Germline loops: CDR1 MNHNS, CDR2 SASEGT. The CDR3 has 15 amino acids. Trimming left V 6 bases short and J 7 bases short, with 19 bases between. Study outcomes and limitations: Sampling covered nothing but blood. Tissue TCR repertoires likely differ from those found in blood. Approximately 4.6% of naive CD4 clonotypes were shared across four donors.

The gene calls are TRBV6-1 and TRBJ1-3; D not resolved. This TCR came from a man aged 18 to 29 in good health. The material sequenced was naive CD4+ T cells sorted from blood. Indicated subset: CD45RA+ positively selected. The CDR3 spells CASSSSWTGGNTIYF. As DNA, the CDR3 is TGTGCCAGCAGCTCCTCTTGGACCGGAGGGAACACCATATATTTT.